This T cell receptor (beta chain) was observed in a study of cytotoxic CD8 clonotypes in ibrutinib-treated CLL. The table came from immunoSEQ multiplex PCR; TCRdb's copy has only in-frame clones and leaves some out. Of under 300,000 clones in the sample, around 77% were seen once. Germline lookup yields CDR1 SGHDT and CDR2 YYEEEE. Trimming removed 1 base from V and 0 bases from J, with 16 bases in between. This CDR3 contains 17 residues. The receptor's source is a human donor with chronic lymphocytic leukemia. The source was PBMCs, collected at disease progression, from a patient treated with ibrutinib. V gene TRBV5-6 combines with J gene TRBJ1-1; possible D gene TRBD1, 6 bases. The CDR3, as DNA: TGTGCCAGCAGCTTGAGAACCCCCGGACAGTTGAACACTGAAGCTTTCTTT. Encoded protein: CASSLRTPGQLNTEAFF.